These T cell receptor beta chains were read from a single sample in a study of blood T cell repertoires in COVID-19. The table came from immunoSEQ multiplex PCR; TCRdb's copy has only in-frame clones and leaves some out. Of around 300,000 clones listed, about 91% are singletons. Material for sequencing was peripheral blood. The source of these receptors is a woman in her thirties with COVID-19, enrolled during active disease. The CDR3 runs from the conserved cysteine through the conserved F or W. A D gene is named only where the DNA matches it firmly. A clone size is listed for some rows: how often the clone was seen (once, few, many), or a class if it is expanded.

j_gene,v_gene,abundance,d_gene,CDR3nt,CDR3aa
TRBJ1-4,TRBV20-1,.,.,TGCAGTGCTAGTCCTGGGGCGGGGGTGCCGTTTTTT,CSASPGAGVPFF
TRBJ1-4,TRBV19,.,.,TGTGCCAGTAGTTCAACAGGCGTAGTTAATGAAAAACTGTTTTTT,CASSSTGVVNEKLFF
TRBJ1-4,TRBV6-6,.,TRBD1,TGTGCCAGCAGCCACACAGGGGGCCCTAATGAAAAACTGTTTTTT,CASSHTGGPNEKLFF
TRBJ1-6,TRBV5-1,few,TRBD1,TGCGCCAGCAGCTTGACAGGGGTATCTATTGATTCACCCCTCCACTTT,CASSLTGVSIDSPLHF
TRBJ1-2,TRBV19,.,TRBD1,TGTGCCAGTAGTGCGGGGACAGGGGTTGGCTACACCTTC,CASSAGTGVGYTF
TRBJ1-4,TRBV19,.,TRBD1,TGTGCCAGTAGTACCCCGGGACAGGGGACCGAAAAACTGTTTTTT,CASSTPGQGTEKLFF
TRBJ1-1,TRBV5-1,.,.,TGCGCCAGCAGCCCTGGTGGGCGTCTTCGGGGAAACACTGAAGCTTTCTTT,CASSPGGRLRGNTEAFF
TRBJ2-6,TRBV10-3,.,TRBD1,TGTGCCATCAGTGATGGCAGGGGGCGTGGGGCCAACGTCCTGACTTTC,CAISDGRGRGANVLTF
TRBJ1-2,TRBV5-8,.,.,TGTGCCAGCAGCTTAACACGACTGATTGTCTATGGCTACACCTTC,CASSLTRLIVYGYTF
TRBJ2-2,TRBV7-3,.,TRBD1,TGTGCCAGCAGCTTAGCACCAAGGGGGCTTTCCGGGGAGCTGTTTTTT,CASSLAPRGLSGELFF
TRBJ1-3,TRBV19,.,.,TGTGCCAGTAGTATGGATCAGGGATCAAGAAACACCATATATTTT,CASSMDQGSRNTIYF
TRBJ2-3,TRBV5-1,.,.,TGCGCCAGCAGCTTGGAGGGGTGGGGCACAGATACGCAGTATTTT,CASSLEGWGTDTQYF
TRBJ1-1,TRBV6-5,once,.,TGTGCCAGCAGTTCTGAATCTCCAGGTTCCCCAGGTGAAGCTTTCTTT,CASSSESPGSPGEAFF
TRBJ1-1,TRBV10-3,.,TRBD1,TGTGCCATCAGTGAGTCAGAGGGGGCGGGTGAGAACACTGAAGCTTTCTTT,CAISESEGAGENTEAFF
TRBJ2-1,TRBV19,.,TRBD1,TGTGCCAGTAGTTTTGGGACAGGGTTTATCAATGAGCAGTTCTTC,CASSFGTGFINEQFF
TRBJ2-1,TRBV3-1/TRBV3-2,.,TRBD2,TGTGCCAGCAGCCAAGTTGGGACTAGTAAATTTCGCAATGAGCAGTTCTTC,CASSQVGTSKFRNEQFF
TRBJ2-1,TRBV3-1/TRBV3-2,once,.,TGTGCCAGCAGCCCAACTAGCTCGACGGAACAGTTCTTC,CASSPTSSTEQFF
TRBJ1-5,TRBV27,.,TRBD1,TGTGCCAGCAGTCCCTACGCCAGACAGGGAGGAAGCAATCAGCCCCAGCATTTT,CASSPYARQGGSNQPQHF
TRBJ2-7,TRBV9,.,TRBD2,TGTGCCAGCAGCGCAAGCGGGGGGGCTTACGAGCAGTACTTC,CASSASGGAYEQYF
TRBJ1-4,TRBV19,.,.,TGTGCCACCGCGGAACGTGGTGCAACTAATGAAAAACTGTTTTTT,CATAERGATNEKLFF
TRBJ2-3,TRBV9,.,TRBD2,TGTGCCAGCAGCGTTCGATTAGCGGGGGATACGCAGTATTTT,CASSVRLAGDTQYF
TRBJ1-1,TRBV29-1,.,TRBD1,TGCAGCGTTTTCTCGGGACCAGGGGGCTTGAACACTGAAGCTTTCTTT,CSVFSGPGGLNTEAFF
TRBJ1-1,TRBV24-1,.,.,TGTGCCACCAGCGCCTCCGTAGGGGACACTGAAGCTTTCTTT,CATSASVGDTEAFF
TRBJ1-3,TRBV21-1,few,.,TGTGCCAGCAGCAAAGGGGGCTCCTCCGAAGGGCGCTCCTCTGGAAACACCATATATTTT,CASSKGGSSEGRSSGNTIYF